The T cell receptor beta chain under discussion was sequenced for a study of tumor and adjacent non-tumor tissue in lung cancer. TCRbeta libraries were built with three rounds of nested PCR, modified from ARM-PCR. TCRdb used MiXCR to reprocess the multiplex PCR reads, holding one entry per CDR3 protein. This sample yields about 200,000 distinct CDR3 sequences, of which approximately 74% are seen a single time; about 23% belongs to the top ten. The template was RNA from unsorted bulk tissue. As for this clonotype: A junction boundary mismatches the germline segment, possibly from a read error.

The CDR3 runs 12 residues. The origin of this receptor is a man aged 60 to 69 with non-small cell lung cancer. The source material was lung tumor tissue. This chain uses TRBV12-3 or TRBV12-4 with TRBJ1-1; no clear D. The CDR3 protein is CASRPENIEAFF. CDR3 bases: TGTGCTAGCAGGCCGGAGAACATTGAAGCTTTCTTT.